This T cell receptor beta chain was sequenced during a study of blood T cell repertoires in COVID-19 (dated by TCRdb to about 2020). For the wider study: Samples covering the acute and convalescent phases of COVID-19 were provided by collaborators in the United States, Italy and Spain. The repertoires were released in a freely available public database intended as a resource for research on the immune response to SARS-CoV-2. Sample metadata almost always included a de-identified subject ID, COVID-19 status, age in years and sex. The material from the prospective study consisted of cDNA or gDNA derived from T cells, B-cell-depleted T cells, or PBMCs. The samples were drawn from the first 160 participants of the ongoing ImmuneRACE study and from 1,254 subjects provided by 6 global collaborators. Deeply sampled blood TCRbeta repertoires from subjects exposed to, actively infected with, or recovered from COVID-19 were included in the dataset. HLA class I and class II types, where available, came from metadata supplied by the sample provider rather than from assay-based typing.

TCRbeta CDR3 regions were amplified from genomic DNA by means of the immunoSEQ Assay, a bias-controlled multiplex PCR. From the authors' description of their analysis: The number of nucleated cells in each sample was estimated from the amplification of reference gene primers within the assay. Sequence reads were collapsed and filtered to measure the absolute abundance of every unique TCRbeta CDR3 rearrangement. Productive Simpson clonality was computed per sample as the square root of Simpson's diversity index over productive rearrangements. TCRdb retrieved this table from immuneACCESS and kept in-frame rearrangements only. Not all clones are present; in checked studies, unresolved V genes account for under half, and no reason is known for the remainder. V and J calls and clone size are those listed in that table; D and trimming were worked out from the DNA. The sample includes about 82,000 clones, with around four fifths observed a single time. Of the sample, 18% is held by the ten largest clones.

Whole blood was collected in K2EDTA tubes by collaborating institutions according to the institutions' own protocols. For TCRbeta analysis, collaborators shipped samples as frozen whole blood, isolated PBMCs, or DNA extracted from either of those sample types. The research as a whole found: Clinical and demographic metadata were provided uncurated, with the amount varying by source and participant.

Trimming leaves V shorter by 7 bases and J shorter by 0 bases, with the junction holding 12 bases beyond the gene matches. Via the germline V gene (reference sequence), CDR1 is MNHEY and CDR2 SMNVEV. Including cysteine and phenylalanine, the CDR3 has 17 amino acids. Only the CDR3 DNA is retained, 51 bases long and in frame from the first base. A word on this clone: The specificity of this receptor is unknown. No quality values exist for individual bases; no much larger clone is one base distant.

The TCR comes from an elderly man with active or convalescent COVID-19. The chain is assembled from TRBV27 and TRBJ2-1, with 7 bases in between that match TRBD1. Sequenced: peripheral blood. The CDR3 here reads CASNPSPDRFSYNEQFF. The DNA is TGTGCCAGCAATCCCTCTCCGGACAGGTTCTCCTACAATGAGCAGTTCTTC.